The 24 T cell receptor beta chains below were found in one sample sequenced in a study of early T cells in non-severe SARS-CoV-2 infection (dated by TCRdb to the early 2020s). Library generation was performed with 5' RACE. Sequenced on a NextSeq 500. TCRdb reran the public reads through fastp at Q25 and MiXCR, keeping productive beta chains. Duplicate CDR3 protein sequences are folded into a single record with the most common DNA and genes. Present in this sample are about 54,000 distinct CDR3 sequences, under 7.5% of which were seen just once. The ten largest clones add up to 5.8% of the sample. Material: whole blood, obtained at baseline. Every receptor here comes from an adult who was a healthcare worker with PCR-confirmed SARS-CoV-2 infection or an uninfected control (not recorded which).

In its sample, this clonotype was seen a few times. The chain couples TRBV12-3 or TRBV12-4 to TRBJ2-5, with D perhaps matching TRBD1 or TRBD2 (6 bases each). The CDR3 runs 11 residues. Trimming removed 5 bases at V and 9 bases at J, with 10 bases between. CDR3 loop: CASSPGASQYF. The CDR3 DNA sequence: TGTGCCAGCAGTCCGGGGGCGTCCCAGTACTTC.

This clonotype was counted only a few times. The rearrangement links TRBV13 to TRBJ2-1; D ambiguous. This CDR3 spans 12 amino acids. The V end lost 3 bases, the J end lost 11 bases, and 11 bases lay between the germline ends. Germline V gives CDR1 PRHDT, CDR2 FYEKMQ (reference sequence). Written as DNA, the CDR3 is TGTGCCAGCAGCTTCCTTATGTCCAAGCAGTTCTTC. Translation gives CASSFLMSKQFF.

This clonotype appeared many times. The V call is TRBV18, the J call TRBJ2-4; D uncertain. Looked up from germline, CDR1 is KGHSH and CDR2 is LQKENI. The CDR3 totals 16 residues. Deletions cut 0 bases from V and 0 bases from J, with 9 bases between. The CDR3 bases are TGTGCCAGCTCACCACCGGGCAATCTAGCCAAAAACATTCAGTACTTC. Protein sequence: CASSPPGNLAKNIQYF.

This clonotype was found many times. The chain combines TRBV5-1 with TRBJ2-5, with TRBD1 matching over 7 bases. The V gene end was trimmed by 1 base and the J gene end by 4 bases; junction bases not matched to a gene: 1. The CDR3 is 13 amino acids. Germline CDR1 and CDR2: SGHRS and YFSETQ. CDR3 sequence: CASSLPGGETQYF. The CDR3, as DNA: TGCGCCAGCAGCTTGCCAGGGGGAGAGACCCAGTACTTC.

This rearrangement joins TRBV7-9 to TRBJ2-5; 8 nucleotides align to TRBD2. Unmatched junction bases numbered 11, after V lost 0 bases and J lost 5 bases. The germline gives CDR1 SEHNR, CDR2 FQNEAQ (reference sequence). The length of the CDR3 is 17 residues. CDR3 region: CASSLARGDQRVETQYF. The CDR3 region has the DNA TGTGCCAGCAGCTTAGCGCGGGGGGACCAGCGGGTGGAGACCCAGTACTTC.

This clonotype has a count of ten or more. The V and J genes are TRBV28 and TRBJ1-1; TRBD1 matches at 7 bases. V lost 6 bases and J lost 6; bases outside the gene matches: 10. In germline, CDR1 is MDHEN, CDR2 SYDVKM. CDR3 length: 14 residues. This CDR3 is CASRPNTGAPEAFF. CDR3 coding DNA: TGTGCCAGCAGGCCAAACACAGGGGCGCCTGAAGCTTTCTTT.

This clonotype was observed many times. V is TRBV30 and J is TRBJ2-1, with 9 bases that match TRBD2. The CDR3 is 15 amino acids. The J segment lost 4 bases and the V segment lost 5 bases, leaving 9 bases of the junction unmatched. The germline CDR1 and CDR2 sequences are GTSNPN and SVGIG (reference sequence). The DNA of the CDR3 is TGTGCCTGGGGCCTTGATAGCGGGGGATACAATGAGCAGTTCTTC. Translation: CAWGLDSGGYNEQFF.

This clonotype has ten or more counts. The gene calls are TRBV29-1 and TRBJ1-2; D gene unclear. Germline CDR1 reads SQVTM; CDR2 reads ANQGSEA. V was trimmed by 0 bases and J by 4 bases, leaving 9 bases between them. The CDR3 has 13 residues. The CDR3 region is CSVEDSRFYGYTF. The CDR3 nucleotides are TGCAGCGTTGAAGACAGTAGATTCTATGGCTACACCTTC.

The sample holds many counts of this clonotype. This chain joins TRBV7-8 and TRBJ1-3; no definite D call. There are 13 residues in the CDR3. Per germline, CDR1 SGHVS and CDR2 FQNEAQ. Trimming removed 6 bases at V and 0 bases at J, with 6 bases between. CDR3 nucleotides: TGTGCCAGCAGGCCCAGCTCTGGAAACACCATATATTTT. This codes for CASRPSSGNTIYF.

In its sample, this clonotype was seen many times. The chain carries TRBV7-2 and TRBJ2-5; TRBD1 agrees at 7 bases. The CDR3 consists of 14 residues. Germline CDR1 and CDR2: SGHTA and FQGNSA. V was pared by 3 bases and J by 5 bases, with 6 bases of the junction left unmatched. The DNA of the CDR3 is TGTGCCAGCAGCTTCAACAGGGGCAAGGAGACCCAGTACTTC. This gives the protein CASSFNRGKETQYF.

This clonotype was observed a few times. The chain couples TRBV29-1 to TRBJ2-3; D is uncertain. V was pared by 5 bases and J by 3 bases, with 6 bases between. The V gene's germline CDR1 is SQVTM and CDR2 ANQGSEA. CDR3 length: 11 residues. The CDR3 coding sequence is TGCAGCGTTATGGTGACAGATACGCAGTATTTT. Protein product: CSVMVTDTQYF.

CDR3 sequence: CSVGRTGGGGTSTDTQYF. In DNA form, the CDR3 reads TGCAGCGTTGGAAGGACAGGGGGCGGAGGGACTAGCACAGATACGCAGTATTTT. The chain links TRBV29-1 to TRBJ2-3, with 11 bases lining up with TRBD1. CDR1 is SQVTM, CDR2 ANQGSEA, per germline. The CDR3 is 18 amino acids. The trim removed 4 bases at V and 0 bases at J, leaving 12 bases unmatched.

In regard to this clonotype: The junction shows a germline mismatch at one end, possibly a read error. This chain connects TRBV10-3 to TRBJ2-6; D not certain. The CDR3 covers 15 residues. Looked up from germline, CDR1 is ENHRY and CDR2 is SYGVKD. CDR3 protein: CVISDDGAGANVLTF. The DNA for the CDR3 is TGTGTCATCAGTGATGATGGCGCTGGGGCCAACGTCCTGACTTTC.

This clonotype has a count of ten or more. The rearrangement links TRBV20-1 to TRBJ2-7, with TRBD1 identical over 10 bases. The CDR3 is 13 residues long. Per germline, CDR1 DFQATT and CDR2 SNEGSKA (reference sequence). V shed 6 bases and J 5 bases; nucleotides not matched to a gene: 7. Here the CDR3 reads CSARQGAIDEQYF. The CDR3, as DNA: TGCAGTGCGCGACAGGGGGCGATCGACGAGCAGTACTTC.

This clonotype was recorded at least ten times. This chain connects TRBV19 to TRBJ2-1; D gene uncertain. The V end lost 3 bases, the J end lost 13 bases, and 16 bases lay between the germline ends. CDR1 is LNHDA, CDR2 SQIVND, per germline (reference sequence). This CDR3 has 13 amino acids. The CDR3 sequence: CASSMVQPPPQFF. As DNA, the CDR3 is TGTGCCAGTAGTATGGTTCAACCTCCACCCCAGTTCTTC.

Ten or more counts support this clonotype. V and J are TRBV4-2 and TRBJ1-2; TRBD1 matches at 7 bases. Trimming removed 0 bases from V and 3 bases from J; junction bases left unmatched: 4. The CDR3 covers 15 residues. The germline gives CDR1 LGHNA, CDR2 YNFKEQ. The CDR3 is CASSQDNRGDYGYTF. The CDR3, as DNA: TGTGCCAGCAGCCAAGATAACAGGGGCGACTATGGCTACACCTTC.

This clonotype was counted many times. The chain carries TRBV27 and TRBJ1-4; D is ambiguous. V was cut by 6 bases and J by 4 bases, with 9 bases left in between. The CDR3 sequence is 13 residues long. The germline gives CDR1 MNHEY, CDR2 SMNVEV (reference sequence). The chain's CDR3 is CASSPMDNEKLFF. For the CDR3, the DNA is TGTGCCAGCAGCCCCATGGATAATGAAAAACTGTTTTTT.

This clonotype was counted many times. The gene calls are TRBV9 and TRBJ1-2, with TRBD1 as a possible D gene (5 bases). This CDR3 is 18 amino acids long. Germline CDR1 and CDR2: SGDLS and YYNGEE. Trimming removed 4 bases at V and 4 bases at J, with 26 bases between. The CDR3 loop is CASSFSPPGRISPYGYTF. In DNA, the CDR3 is TGTGCCAGCAGCTTCTCTCCTCCGGGACGGATATCTCCCTATGGCTACACCTTC.

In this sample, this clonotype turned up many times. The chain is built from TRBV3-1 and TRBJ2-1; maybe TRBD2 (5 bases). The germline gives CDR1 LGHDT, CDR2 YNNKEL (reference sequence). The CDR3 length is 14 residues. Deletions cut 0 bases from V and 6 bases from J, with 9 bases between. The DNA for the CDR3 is TGTGCCAGCAGCCAAGAGGCGGGTGGCAATGAGCAGTTCTTC. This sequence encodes CASSQEAGGNEQFF.

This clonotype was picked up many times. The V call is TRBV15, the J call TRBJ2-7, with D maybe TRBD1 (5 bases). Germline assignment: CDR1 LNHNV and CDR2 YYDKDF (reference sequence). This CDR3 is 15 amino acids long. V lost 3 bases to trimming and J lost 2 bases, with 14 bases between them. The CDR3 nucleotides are TGTGCCACCAGCAGTAGAGACAGTTCGACCTACGAGCAGTACTTC. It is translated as CATSSRDSSTYEQYF. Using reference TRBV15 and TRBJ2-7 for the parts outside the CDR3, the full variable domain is DAMVIQNPRYQVTQFGKPVTLSCSQTLNHNVMYWYQQKSSQAPKLLFHYYDKDFNNEADTPDNFQSRRPNTSFCFLDIRSPGLGDTAMYLCATSSRDSSTYEQYFGPGTRLTVT.

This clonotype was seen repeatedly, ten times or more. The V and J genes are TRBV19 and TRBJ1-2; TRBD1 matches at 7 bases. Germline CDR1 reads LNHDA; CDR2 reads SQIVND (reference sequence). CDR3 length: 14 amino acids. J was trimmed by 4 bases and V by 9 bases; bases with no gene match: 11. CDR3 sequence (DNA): TGTGCCAGCTTTGCCCGGGACAGAATCTATGGCTACACCTTC. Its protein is CASFARDRIYGYTF.

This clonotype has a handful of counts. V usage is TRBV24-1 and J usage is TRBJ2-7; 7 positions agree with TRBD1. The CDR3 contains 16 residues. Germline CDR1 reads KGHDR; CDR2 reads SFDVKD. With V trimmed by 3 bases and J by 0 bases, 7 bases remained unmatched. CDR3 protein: CATSDPRGQHSYEQYF. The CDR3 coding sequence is TGTGCCACCAGTGATCCCAGGGGACAGCACTCCTACGAGCAGTACTTC.

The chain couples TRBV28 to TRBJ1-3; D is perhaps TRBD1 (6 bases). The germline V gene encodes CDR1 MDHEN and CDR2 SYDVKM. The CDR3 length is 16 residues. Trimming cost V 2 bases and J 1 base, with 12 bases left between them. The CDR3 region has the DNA TGTGCCAGCAGTTTACAGGACAGACAATCTGGAAACACCATATATTTT. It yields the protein CASSLQDRQSGNTIYF.

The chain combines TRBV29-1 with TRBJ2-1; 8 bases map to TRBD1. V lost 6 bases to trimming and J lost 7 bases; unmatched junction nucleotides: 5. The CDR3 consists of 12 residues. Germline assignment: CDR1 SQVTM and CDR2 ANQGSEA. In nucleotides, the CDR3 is TGCAGCGTGGGTCGGACAGGGAATGAGCAGTTCTTC. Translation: CSVGRTGNEQFF.